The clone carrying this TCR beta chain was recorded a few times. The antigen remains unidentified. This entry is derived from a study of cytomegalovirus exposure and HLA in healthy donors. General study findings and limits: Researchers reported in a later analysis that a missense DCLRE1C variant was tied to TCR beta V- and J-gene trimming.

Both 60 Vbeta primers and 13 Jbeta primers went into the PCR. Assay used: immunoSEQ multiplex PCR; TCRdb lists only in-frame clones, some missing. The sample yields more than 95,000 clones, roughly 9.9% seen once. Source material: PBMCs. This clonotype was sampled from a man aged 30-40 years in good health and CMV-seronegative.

CDR3 residues: CASSSAGLIYNEQFF. DNA for the CDR3: TGTGCCAGTAGTTCGGCGGGACTGATCTACAATGAGCAGTTCTTC. The chain is built from TRBV19 and TRBJ2-1, with a possible D match to TRBD2 (6 bases). V was clipped by 5 bases and J by 3 bases, with 14 bases between them. CDR1 is LNHDA, CDR2 SQIVND, per germline (reference sequence). The CDR3 is 15 residues long.